A single sample is the source of the 7 T cell receptor beta chains below, sequenced in a study of cytomegalovirus exposure and HLA in healthy donors. PCR primers comprised 60 Vbeta and 13 Jbeta primers. Method: immunoSEQ multiplex PCR; TCRdb's copy keeps in-frame clones and lacks some. This table has more than 100,000 clones, around 70% appearing once. Sequencing was carried out using PBMCs. The receptors shown here come from a woman aged 40 to 50 in good health and CMV-seronegative.

The rearrangement uses TRBV5-4 and TRBJ2-5, with 13 bases that match TRBD2. Germline CDR1 reads SGHNT; CDR2 reads YYREEE (reference sequence). This CDR3 spans 16 amino acids. V was pared by 4 bases and J by 7 bases, with 10 bases of the junction left unmatched. CDR3 DNA: TGTGCCAGCAGCGTGTCGGGACTAGCGGGGCTGGGGACCCAGTACTTC. Amino acid sequence: CASSVSGLAGLGTQYF.

This clone was seen more than once but under ten times. The chain employs TRBV6-6 and TRBJ2-3; possibly TRBD2 for D (6 bases). Per the germline V gene, CDR1 is MNHNY and CDR2 is SVGAGI (reference sequence). This CDR3 region has 16 residues. Trimming cost V 0 bases and J 0 bases, with 10 bases left between them. The CDR3 is CASSYSAGMSTDTQYF. The DNA of the CDR3 is TGTGCCAGCAGTTACTCGGCGGGGATGAGCACAGATACGCAGTATTTT.

This clone was picked up a small number of times. The same CDR3 arises from other DNA sequences in this sample as well. V is TRBV18 and J is TRBJ1-1; D might be TRBD1 (6 bases). Germline V gives CDR1 KGHSH, CDR2 LQKENI. The CDR3 runs 14 residues. Trimming pared 0 bases from V and 4 bases from J, leaving 9 bases between. This chain's CDR3 is CASSPPAGVTEAFF. The CDR3 DNA is TGTGCCAGCTCACCACCGGCAGGGGTCACTGAAGCTTTCTTT.

In its sample, this clone was seen a few times. The CDR3 here is CASSQGGGLSDTQYF. CDR3 in DNA: TGCGCCAGCAGCCAAGGGGGGGGGTTGTCAGATACGCAGTATTTT. V usage is TRBV4-3 and J usage is TRBJ2-3, with 7 bases identical to TRBD2. The CDR3 has 15 amino acids. Germline values: CDR1 LGHNA, CDR2 YSLEER. The V gene end was trimmed by 1 base and the J gene end by 4 bases; junction bases not matched to a gene: 5.

Remarks on this clone: The same CDR3 is also encoded by other DNA sequences in this sample. The DNA for the CDR3 is TGTGCCAGCAGGCCCACAGGGGACTATGGCTACACCTTC. This sequence encodes CASRPTGDYGYTF. This chain links TRBV27 with TRBJ1-2, with 7 bases matching TRBD1. CDR3 length equals 13 residues. V was clipped by 6 bases and J by 3 bases; unmatched bases: 4. Germline V lookup: CDR1 MNHEY, CDR2 SMNVEV (reference sequence).

V is TRBV5-4 and J is TRBJ2-3; no definite D call. The CDR3 is 12 residues long. Trimming took 0 bases from V and 5 from J, leaving 4 bases between them. CDR1 is SGHNT, CDR2 YYREEE, per germline (reference sequence). CDR3 loop: CASSLAGDTQYF. The CDR3 nucleotides are TGTGCCAGCAGCTTGGCGGGAGATACGCAGTATTTT.

This sequence joins TRBV30 and TRBJ2-3; 12 bases line up with TRBD2. Germline V gene data show CDR1 as GTSNPN and CDR2 as SVGIG (reference sequence). The V and J ends lost 8 bases and 4 bases, in that order; junction bases with no gene match: 4. The CDR3 spans 13 residues. The CDR3 DNA reads TGTGCCAGACTAGCGGGAGAGGCAGATACGCAGTATTTT. Encoded protein: CARLAGEADTQYF. Full variable domain (remainder filled in from reference TRBV30 and TRBJ2-3): SQTIHQWPATLVQPVGSPLSLECTVEGTSNPNLYWYRQAAGRGLQLLFYSVGIGQISSEVPQNLSASRPQDRQFILSSKKLLLSDSGFYLCARLAGEADTQYFGPGTRLTVL.